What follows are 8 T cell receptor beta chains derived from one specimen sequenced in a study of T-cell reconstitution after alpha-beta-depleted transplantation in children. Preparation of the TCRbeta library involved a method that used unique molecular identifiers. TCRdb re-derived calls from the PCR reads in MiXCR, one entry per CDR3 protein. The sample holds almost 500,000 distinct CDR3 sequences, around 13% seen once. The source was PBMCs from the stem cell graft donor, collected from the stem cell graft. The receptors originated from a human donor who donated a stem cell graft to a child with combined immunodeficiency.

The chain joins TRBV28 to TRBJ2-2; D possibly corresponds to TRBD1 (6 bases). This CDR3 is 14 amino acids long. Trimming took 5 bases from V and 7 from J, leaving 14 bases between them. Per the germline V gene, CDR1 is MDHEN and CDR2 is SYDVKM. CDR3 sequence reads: CASSVTGIHGELFF. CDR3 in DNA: TGTGCCAGCAGTGTGACAGGTATCCACGGGGAGCTGTTTTTT. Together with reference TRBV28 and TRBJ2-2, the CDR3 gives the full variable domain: DVKVTQSSRYLVKRTGEKVFLECVQDMDHENMFWYRQDPGLGLRLIYFSYDVKMKEKGDIPEGYSVSREKKERFSLILESASTNQTSMYLCASSVTGIHGELFFGEGSRLTVL.

The CDR3 DNA follows: TGCAGCGTCCACGGCCAGGGGGGGGATACGCAGTATTTT. The encoded protein is CSVHGQGGDTQYF. This chain uses TRBV29-1 with TRBJ2-3, with D possibly being TRBD1 or TRBD2 (7 bases each). V dropped 6 bases and J dropped 6 bases, with 16 bases sitting between them. This CDR3 has 13 amino acids. From germline, CDR1 is SQVTM and CDR2 ANQGSEA.

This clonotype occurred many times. The CDR3 loop reads CASSYSSTSGSSDNEQFF. CDR3 DNA sequence: TGTGCCAGCAGTTACTCGTCAACTAGCGGGAGTAGTGACAATGAGCAGTTCTTC. V is TRBV6-2 or TRBV6-3 and J is TRBJ2-1; 11 nucleotides agree with TRBD2. The V gene end was trimmed by 0 bases and the J gene end by 5 bases; junction bases not matched to a gene: 9. There are 18 residues in the CDR3. Looked up from germline, CDR1 is MNHEY and CDR2 is SVGEGT.

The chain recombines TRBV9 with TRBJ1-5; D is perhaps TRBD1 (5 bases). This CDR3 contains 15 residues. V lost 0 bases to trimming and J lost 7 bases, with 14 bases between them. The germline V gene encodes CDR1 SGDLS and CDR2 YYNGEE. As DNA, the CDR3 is TGTGCCAGCAGCGTAGACGGGGGGTCGGGACAGCCCCAGCATTTT. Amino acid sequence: CASSVDGGSGQPQHF.

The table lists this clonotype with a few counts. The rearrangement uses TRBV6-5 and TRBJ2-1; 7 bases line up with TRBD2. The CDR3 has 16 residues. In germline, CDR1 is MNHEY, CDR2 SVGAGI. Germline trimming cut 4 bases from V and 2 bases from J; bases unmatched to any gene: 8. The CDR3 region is CASSSLAVGPYNEQFF. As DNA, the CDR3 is TGTGCCAGCAGTTCTCTAGCGGTAGGGCCCTACAATGAGCAGTTCTTC.

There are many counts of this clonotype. The CDR3 DNA reads as TGTGCCAGCAGCCATACAGGGTATGGCAATGAGCAGTTCTTC. Its translation is CASSHTGYGNEQFF. The rearrangement uses TRBV4-2 and TRBJ2-1; weak D call: TRBD1 (6 bases). Looked up from germline, CDR1 is LGHNA and CDR2 is YNFKEQ. The CDR3 is made up of 14 amino acids. Trimming took 3 bases from V and 6 from J, leaving 12 bases between them.

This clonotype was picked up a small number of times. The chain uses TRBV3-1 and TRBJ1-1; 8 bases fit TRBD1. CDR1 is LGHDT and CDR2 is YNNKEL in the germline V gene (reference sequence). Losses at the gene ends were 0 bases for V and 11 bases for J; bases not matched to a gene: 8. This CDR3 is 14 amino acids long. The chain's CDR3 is CASSQDFWTGRAFF. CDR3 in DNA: TGTGCCAGCAGCCAAGACTTCTGGACAGGGCGGGCTTTCTTT.

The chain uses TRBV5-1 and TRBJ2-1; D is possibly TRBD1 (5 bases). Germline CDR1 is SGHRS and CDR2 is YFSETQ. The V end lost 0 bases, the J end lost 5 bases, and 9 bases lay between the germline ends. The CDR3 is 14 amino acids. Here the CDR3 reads CASSLEMTDNEQFF. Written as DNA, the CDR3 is TGCGCCAGCAGCTTGGAAATGACAGACAATGAGCAGTTCTTC.